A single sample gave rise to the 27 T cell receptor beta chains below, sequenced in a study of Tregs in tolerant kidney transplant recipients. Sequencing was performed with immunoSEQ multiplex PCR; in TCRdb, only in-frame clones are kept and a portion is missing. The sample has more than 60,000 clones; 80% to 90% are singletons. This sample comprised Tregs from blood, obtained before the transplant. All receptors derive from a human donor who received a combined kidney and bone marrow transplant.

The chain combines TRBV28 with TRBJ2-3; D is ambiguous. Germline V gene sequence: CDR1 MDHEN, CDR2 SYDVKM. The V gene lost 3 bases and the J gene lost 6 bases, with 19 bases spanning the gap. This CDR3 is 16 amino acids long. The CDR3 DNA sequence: TGTGCCAGCAGTTTCGCCCGACGTCTGCGAGCGGATACGCAGTATTTT. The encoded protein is CASSFARRLRADTQYF.

CDR3 DNA: TGTGCCAGTAGTAACGTGGACAGGGGGCTTGGCTACACCTTC. It translates to CASSNVDRGLGYTF. The chain is built from TRBV19 and TRBJ1-2; TRBD1 matches at 11 bases. The CDR3 extends over 14 amino acids. CDR1 and CDR2 from the germline V gene are LNHDA and SQIVND (reference sequence). With 4 bases clipped from V and 7 bases from J, the junction kept 5 bases outside the gene matches. Full variable domain (remainder filled in from reference TRBV19 and TRBJ1-2): DGGITQSPKYLFRKEGQNVTLSCEQNLNHDAMYWYRQDPGQGLRLIYYSQIVNDFQKGDIAEGYSVSREKKESFPLTVTSAQKNPTAFYLCASSNVDRGLGYTFGSGTRLTVV.

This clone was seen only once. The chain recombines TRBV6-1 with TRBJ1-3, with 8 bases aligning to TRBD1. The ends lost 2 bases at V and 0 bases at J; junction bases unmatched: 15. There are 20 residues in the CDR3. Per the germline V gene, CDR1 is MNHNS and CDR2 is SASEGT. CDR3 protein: CASSELVGGQGGFSGNTIYF. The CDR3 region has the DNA TGTGCCAGCAGTGAATTGGTCGGTGGACAGGGTGGATTCTCTGGAAACACCATATATTTT.

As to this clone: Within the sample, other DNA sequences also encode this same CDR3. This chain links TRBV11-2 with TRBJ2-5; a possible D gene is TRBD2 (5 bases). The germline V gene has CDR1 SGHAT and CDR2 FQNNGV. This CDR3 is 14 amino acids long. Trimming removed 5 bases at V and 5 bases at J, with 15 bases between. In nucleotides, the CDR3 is TGTGCCAGCAGCCTCCGAGGGCGTGGGGAGACCCAGTACTTC. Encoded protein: CASSLRGRGETQYF.

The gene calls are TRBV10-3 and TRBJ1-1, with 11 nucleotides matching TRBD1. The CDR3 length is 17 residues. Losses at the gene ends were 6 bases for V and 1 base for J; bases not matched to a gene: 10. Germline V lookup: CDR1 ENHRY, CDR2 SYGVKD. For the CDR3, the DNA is TGTGCCATCAGCCGGGGGGACAGGGGGAGCGGGAACACTGAAGCTTTCTTT. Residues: CAISRGDRGSGNTEAFF.

The CDR3 region has the DNA TGTGCCAGCAGCCCGCCGGGGGGTTCCGGAAACACCATATATTTT. Translated, it gives CASSPPGGSGNTIYF. The gene calls are TRBV7-2 and TRBJ1-3, with D perhaps TRBD1 (5 bases). V dropped 5 bases and J dropped 4 bases, with 15 bases sitting between them. The CDR3 sequence is 15 residues long. Germline values: CDR1 SGHTA, CDR2 FQGNSA.

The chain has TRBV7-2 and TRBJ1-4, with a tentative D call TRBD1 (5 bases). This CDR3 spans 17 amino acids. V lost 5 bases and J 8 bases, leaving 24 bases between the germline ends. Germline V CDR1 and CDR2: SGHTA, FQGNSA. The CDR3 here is CASSLPSGAVVDEKLFF. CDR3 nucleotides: TGTGCCAGCAGCCTTCCCTCCGGGGCAGTGGTAGACGAAAAACTGTTTTTT. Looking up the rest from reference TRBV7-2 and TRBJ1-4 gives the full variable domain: GAGVSQSPSNKVTEKGKDVELRCDPISGHTALYWYRQSLGQGLEFLIYFQGNSAPDKSGLPSDRFSAERTGGSVSTLTIQRTQQEDSAVYLCASSLPSGAVVDEKLFFGSGTQLSVL.

The CDR3 DNA follows: TGTGCCAGCAGCCAGAGGGGCGGGGCTAGTCCCTACAATGAGCAGTTCTTC. Its translation is CASSQRGGASPYNEQFF. The chain recombines TRBV7-9 with TRBJ2-1, with TRBD2 as a possible D gene (6 bases). The CDR3 spans 17 residues. Germline V gene sequence: CDR1 SEHNR, CDR2 FQNEAQ (reference sequence). Trimming stripped 5 bases from V and 2 bases from J, with 19 bases between. The full variable domain, completed using reference TRBV7-9 and TRBJ2-1, is DTGVSQNPRHKITKRGQNVTFRCDPISEHNRLYWYRQTLGQGPEFLTYFQNEAQLEKSRLLSDRFSAERPKGSFSTLEIQRTEQGDSAMYLCASSQRGGASPYNEQFFGPGTRLTVL.

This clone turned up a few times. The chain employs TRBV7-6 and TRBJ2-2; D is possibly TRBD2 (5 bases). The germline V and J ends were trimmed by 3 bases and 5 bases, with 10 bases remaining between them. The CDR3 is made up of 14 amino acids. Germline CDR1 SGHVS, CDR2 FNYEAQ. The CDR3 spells CASSLEGRTGELFF. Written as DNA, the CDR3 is TGTGCCAGCAGCTTGGAAGGGAGAACCGGGGAGCTGTTTTTT.

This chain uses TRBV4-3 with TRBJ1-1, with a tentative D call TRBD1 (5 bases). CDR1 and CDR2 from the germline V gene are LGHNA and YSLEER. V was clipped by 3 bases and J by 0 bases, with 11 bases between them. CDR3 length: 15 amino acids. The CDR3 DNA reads TGCGCCAGCAGCCAGCTGGACACCCTGAACACTGAAGCTTTCTTT. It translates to CASSQLDTLNTEAFF.

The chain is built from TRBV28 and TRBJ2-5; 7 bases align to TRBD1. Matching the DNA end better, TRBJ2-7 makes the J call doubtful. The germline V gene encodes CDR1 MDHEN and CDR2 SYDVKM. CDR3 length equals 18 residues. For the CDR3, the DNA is TGTGCCAGCCAGATTCCCCCGAGACAGGGTACGGTAATCTACGAGCAGTACTTC. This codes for CASQIPPRQGTVIYEQYF.

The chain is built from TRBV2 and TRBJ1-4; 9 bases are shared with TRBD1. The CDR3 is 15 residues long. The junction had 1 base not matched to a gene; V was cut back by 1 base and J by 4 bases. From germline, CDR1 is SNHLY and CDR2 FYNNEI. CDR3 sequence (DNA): TGTGCCAGCAGTGAAGAGGGACAGGGTAATGAAAAACTGTTTTTT. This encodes CASSEEGQGNEKLFF.

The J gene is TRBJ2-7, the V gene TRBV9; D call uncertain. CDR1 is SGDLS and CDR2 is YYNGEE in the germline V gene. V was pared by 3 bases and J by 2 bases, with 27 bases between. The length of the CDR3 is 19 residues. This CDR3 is CASSGQEGIKQPSAYEQYF. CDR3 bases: TGTGCCAGCAGCGGGCAGGAAGGGATTAAACAACCCTCGGCCTACGAGCAGTACTTC.

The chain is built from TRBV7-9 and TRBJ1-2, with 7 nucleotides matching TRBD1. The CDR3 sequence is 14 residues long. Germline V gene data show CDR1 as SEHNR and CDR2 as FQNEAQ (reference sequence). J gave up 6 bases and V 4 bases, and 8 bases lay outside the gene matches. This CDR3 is CASSSTGVSHGYTF. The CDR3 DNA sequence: TGTGCCAGCAGCTCAACAGGGGTGTCACATGGCTACACCTTC. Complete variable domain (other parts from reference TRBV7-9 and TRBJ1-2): DTGVSQNPRHKITKRGQNVTFRCDPISEHNRLYWYRQTLGQGPEFLTYFQNEAQLEKSRLLSDRFSAERPKGSFSTLEIQRTEQGDSAMYLCASSSTGVSHGYTFGSGTRLTVV.

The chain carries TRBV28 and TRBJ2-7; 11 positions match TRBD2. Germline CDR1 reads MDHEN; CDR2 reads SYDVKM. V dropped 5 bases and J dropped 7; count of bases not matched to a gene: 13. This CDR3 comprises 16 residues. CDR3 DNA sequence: TGTGCCAGCAGTCAGGCCGCGGGACTAGCGGTTTGGGAGCAGTACTTC. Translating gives CASSQAAGLAVWEQYF.

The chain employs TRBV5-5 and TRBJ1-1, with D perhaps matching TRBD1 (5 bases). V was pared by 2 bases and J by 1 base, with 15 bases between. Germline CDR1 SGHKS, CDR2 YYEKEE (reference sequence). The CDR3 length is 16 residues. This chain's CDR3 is CASSLFQGMRNTEAFF. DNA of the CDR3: TGTGCCAGCAGCTTATTTCAGGGAATGCGGAACACTGAAGCTTTCTTT.

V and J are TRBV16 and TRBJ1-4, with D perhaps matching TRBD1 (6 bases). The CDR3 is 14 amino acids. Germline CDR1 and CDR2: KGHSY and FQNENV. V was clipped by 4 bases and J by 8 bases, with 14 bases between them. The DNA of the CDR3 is TGTGCCAGCAGCCCCCGGGGGCCGCGAGAAAAACTGTTTTTT. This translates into CASSPRGPREKLFF.

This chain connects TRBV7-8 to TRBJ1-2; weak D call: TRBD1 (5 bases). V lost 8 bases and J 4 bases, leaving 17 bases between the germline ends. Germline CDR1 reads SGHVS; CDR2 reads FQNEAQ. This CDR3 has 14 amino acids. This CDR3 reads CASVPQIGVYGYTF. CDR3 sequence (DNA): TGTGCCAGCGTCCCACAAATAGGGGTCTATGGCTACACCTTC.

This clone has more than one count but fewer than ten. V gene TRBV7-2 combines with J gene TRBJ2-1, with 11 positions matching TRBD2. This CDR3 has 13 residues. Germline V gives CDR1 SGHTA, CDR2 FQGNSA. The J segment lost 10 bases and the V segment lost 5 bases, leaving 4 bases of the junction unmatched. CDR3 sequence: CASSARLAGEQFF. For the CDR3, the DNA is TGTGCCAGCAGCGCCCGACTAGCGGGGGAGCAGTTCTTC.

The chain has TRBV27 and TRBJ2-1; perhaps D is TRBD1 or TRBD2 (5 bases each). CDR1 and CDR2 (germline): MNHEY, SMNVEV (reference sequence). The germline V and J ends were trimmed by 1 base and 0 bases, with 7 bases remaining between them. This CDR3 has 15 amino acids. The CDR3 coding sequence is TGTGCCAGCAGTTTATGGGGGAGCTCCTACAATGAGCAGTTCTTC. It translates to CASSLWGSSYNEQFF.

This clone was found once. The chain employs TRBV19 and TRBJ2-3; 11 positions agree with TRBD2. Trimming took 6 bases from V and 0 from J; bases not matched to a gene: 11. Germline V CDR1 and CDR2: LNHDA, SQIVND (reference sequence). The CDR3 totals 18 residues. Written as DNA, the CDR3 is TGTGCCAGTAGCCTAACCGGGACTAGCGGAACTAGCACAGATACGCAGTATTTT. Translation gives CASSLTGTSGTSTDTQYF.

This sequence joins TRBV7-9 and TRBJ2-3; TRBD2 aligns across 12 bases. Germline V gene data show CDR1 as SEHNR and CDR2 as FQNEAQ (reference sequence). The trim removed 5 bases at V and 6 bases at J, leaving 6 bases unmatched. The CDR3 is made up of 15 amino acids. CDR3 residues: CASSPTSGGTDTQYF. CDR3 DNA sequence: TGTGCCAGCAGCCCAACTAGCGGGGGGACCGATACGCAGTATTTT. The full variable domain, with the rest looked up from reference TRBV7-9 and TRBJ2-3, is DTGVSQNPRHKITKRGQNVTFRCDPISEHNRLYWYRQTLGQGPEFLTYFQNEAQLEKSRLLSDRFSAERPKGSFSTLEIQRTEQGDSAMYLCASSPTSGGTDTQYFGPGTRLTVL.

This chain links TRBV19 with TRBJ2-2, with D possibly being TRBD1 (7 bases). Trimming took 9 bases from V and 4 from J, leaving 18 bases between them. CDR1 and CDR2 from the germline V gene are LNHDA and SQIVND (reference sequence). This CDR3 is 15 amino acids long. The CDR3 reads CASSRWGDSTGELFF. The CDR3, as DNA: TGTGCCAGCTCGAGGTGGGGGGACAGCACCGGGGAGCTGTTTTTT. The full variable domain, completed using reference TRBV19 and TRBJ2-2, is DGGITQSPKYLFRKEGQNVTLSCEQNLNHDAMYWYRQDPGQGLRLIYYSQIVNDFQKGDIAEGYSVSREKKESFPLTVTSAQKNPTAFYLCASSRWGDSTGELFFGEGSRLTVL.

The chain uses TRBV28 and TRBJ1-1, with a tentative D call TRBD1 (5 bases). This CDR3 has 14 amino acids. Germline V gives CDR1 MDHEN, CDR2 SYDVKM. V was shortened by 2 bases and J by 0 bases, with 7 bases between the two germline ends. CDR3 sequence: CASSLGQMNTEAFF. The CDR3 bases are TGTGCCAGCAGTTTAGGACAAATGAACACTGAAGCTTTCTTT.

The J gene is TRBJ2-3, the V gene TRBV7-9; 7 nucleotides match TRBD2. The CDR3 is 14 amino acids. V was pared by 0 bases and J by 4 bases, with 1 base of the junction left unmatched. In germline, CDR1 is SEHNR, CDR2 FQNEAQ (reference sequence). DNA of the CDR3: TGTGCCAGCAGCTTAGCGGGAGGGGCAGATACGCAGTATTTT. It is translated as CASSLAGGADTQYF.

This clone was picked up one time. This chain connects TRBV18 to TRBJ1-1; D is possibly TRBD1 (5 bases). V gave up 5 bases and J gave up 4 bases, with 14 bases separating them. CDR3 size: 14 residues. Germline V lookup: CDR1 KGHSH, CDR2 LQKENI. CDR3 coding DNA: TGTGCCAGCTCATCGCAGGTGGGGGGCACTGAAGCTTTCTTT. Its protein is CASSSQVGGTEAFF. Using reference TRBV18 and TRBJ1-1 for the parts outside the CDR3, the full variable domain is NAGVMQNPRHLVRRRGQEARLRCSPMKGHSHVYWYRQLPEEGLKFMVYLQKENIIDESGMPKERFSAEFPKEGPSILRIQQVVRGDSAAYFCASSSQVGGTEAFFGQGTRLTVV.

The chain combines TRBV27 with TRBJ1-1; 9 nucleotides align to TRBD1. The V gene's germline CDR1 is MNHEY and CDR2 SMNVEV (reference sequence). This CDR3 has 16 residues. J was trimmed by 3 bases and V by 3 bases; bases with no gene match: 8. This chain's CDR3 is CASSFKPGQGYTEAFF. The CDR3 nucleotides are TGTGCCAGCAGTTTTAAGCCGGGACAGGGTTACACTGAAGCTTTCTTT.